Listed below are T cell receptor beta chains from one sample, sequenced in a study of T-cell reconstitution after alpha-beta-depleted transplantation in children. One entry per CDR3 protein, called by TCRdb with MiXCR from the PCR reads. The data hold some 200,000 distinct CDR3 sequences, with 8.4% observed a single time. The material was PBMCs, mostly from graft donor cells, obtained 360 days after TCRalphabeta/CD19-depleted stem cell transplant. Source of these receptors: a male patient aged 2 to 9 who had a stem cell transplant for acute myeloid leukemia, so the T cells may come from the graft donor. The conserved cysteine and the conserved F or W are not part of the CDR3 here. Fields, in order: V gene, CDR3 protein.

v_call: TRBV12-3/TRBV12-4
cdr3_aa: ASSPALNTEAF

v_call: TRBV12-3/TRBV12-4
cdr3_aa: ASSLYRSGYGYT

v_call: TRBV10-3
cdr3_aa: AISERGPDGYT

v_call: TRBV5-1
cdr3_aa: ASSLQSPGGQETQY

v_call: TRBV5-1
cdr3_aa: ASSAEAVSNQPQH

v_call: TRBV7-8
cdr3_aa: ASSFIFGTSGKAADTQY

v_call: TRBV7-2
cdr3_aa: ASSPTRVEKLF

v_call: TRBV5-1
cdr3_aa: ASSDEDRSGRGEQF

v_call: TRBV7-8
cdr3_aa: ASSLEGVDNEKLF

v_call: TRBV7-9
cdr3_aa: ASSLEHSYNEQF

v_call: TRBV29-1
cdr3_aa: SVEERQHTEAF

v_call: TRBV20-1
cdr3_aa: SAEGGRGGTSLTYEQY

v_call: TRBV5-1
cdr3_aa: ASSLGGQQNTEAF

v_call: TRBV12-3/TRBV12-4
cdr3_aa: ASSPPGGRPGDTQY

v_call: TRBV15
cdr3_aa: ATSRRQTWGETQY

v_call: TRBV2
cdr3_aa: ASSSETGTEAF

v_call: TRBV20-1
cdr3_aa: SAREPSGANVLT

v_call: TRBV12-3/TRBV12-4
cdr3_aa: ASSPAPDTQY

v_call: TRBV20-1
cdr3_aa: SARLGGEANEQF

v_call: TRBV5-1
cdr3_aa: ASSLTFYRGPNNEQF

v_call: TRBV5-1
cdr3_aa: ASSLAQRLEAF

v_call: TRBV20-1
cdr3_aa: SARDLAIGLTDTQY

v_call: TRBV28
cdr3_aa: ASSFGRPSKNIQY

v_call: TRBV10-3
cdr3_aa: ATRGRETQY

v_call: TRBV10-3
cdr3_aa: AISATGNRGNEKLF

v_call: TRBV5-1
cdr3_aa: ASRIVQETQY

v_call: TRBV11-2
cdr3_aa: ASSRTGAKNIQY

v_call: TRBV20-1
cdr3_aa: SATTRQRNYGYT

v_call: TRBV12-3/TRBV12-4
cdr3_aa: ASSLVHFLSMGAALRQPQH

v_call: TRBV12-3/TRBV12-4
cdr3_aa: ASAPRGLTDTQY

v_call: TRBV20-1
cdr3_aa: SAKSNGNTIY

v_call: TRBV4-3
cdr3_aa: ATHWGIIAGETQY

v_call: TRBV6-5
cdr3_aa: ASSYSRQGGGEQF

v_call: TRBV20-1
cdr3_aa: SATQASGANVLT

v_call: TRBV10-3
cdr3_aa: ATRASGATDTQY

v_call: TRBV20-1
cdr3_aa: SAKPSGGAYNEQF

v_call: TRBV6-5
cdr3_aa: ASSYGGLASDTQY

v_call: TRBV7-7
cdr3_aa: ASSLRDYNEQF

v_call: TRBV5-1
cdr3_aa: ASSPGIADYADTQY

v_call: TRBV2
cdr3_aa: ASSEREGRVTQY

v_call: TRBV6-5
cdr3_aa: ASSYRATLGTQY